This T cell receptor (beta chain) is drawn from a study of control samples from healthy donors and cancer patients. Produced via immunoSEQ multiplex PCR; TCRdb's table is partial and in-frame only. The sample includes 70,000 to 80,000 clones, about 89% seen only once; the top ten take 9.5%. V lost 11 bases to trimming and J lost 7 bases, with 18 bases between them. The CDR3 extends over 13 amino acids. Germline CDR1 reads LGHDT; CDR2 reads YNNKEL (reference sequence). The V call is TRBV3-1 (or the pseudogene TRBV3-2), the J call TRBJ2-1; the D gene is possibly TRBD1 (5 bases). The specimen sequenced was PBMCs. The sequence came from a woman aged 50 to 65 with colorectal cancer. CDR3 nucleotide sequence: TGTGCCTCCTACAGGACCGCTGGGAATGAGCAGTTCTTC. Protein product: CASYRTAGNEQFF.